Listed here is a single T cell receptor beta chain. Germline is not matched at one junction end, which may reflect a read error. Each 20-30 mg portion of unsorted bulk tissue served as the source for co-extraction of RNA and DNA. Starting from approximately 500 ng of total RNA, TCR beta cDNA was produced with a primer in the constant region. The TCR beta library was amplified through three nested multiplex PCR rounds in a modified ARM-PCR procedure. PCR rounds one and two used TRBV1-TRBV30 forward primers with a C-beta reverse primer for around 11 cycles each. TCRdb redid the calling of the multiplex PCR reads with MiXCR, one entry per CDR3 protein. Of about 210,000 distinct CDR3 sequences in the sample, over 80% are singletons; the top ten hold 15% to 20%. The record originates from a study of tumor-infiltrating lymphocytes in primary liver carcinoma. Germline CDR1 and CDR2: SGHAT and FQNNGV. This CDR3 is 15 amino acids long.

The sequence derives from a middle-aged man with primary liver carcinoma and hepatitis B virus infection. The chain combines TRBV11-2 with TRBJ2-6; D might be TRBD1 or TRBD2, each matching 5 bases. The sample taken for sequencing was tumor tissue from primary liver carcinoma. CDR3 loop: CAIQRPRSGTNVLAF. The CDR3 coding sequence is TGTGCCATCCAGCGGCCGCGCTCTGGGACCAACGTCCTGGCTTTC.